Each of the 7 T cell receptor beta chains below was sequenced from the same sample in a study of T cells in Graves' hyperthyroidism and ophthalmopathy. What was amplified from RNA transcripts were TCR beta CDR3 regions. When the TCR CDR3 underwent first-round RT-PCR, the HTBI primer set was used. From the multiplex PCR reads, TCRdb called clonotypes with MiXCR, one entry per CDR3 protein. This table holds roughly 530,000 distinct CDR3 sequences, over 15% found once. Input material: blood. Source of these receptors: a young woman with Graves' ophthalmopathy.

Ten or more counts support this clonotype. V and J are TRBV27 and TRBJ1-2, with D possibly TRBD1 on 5 matching bases. Germline-derived CDR1 and CDR2 are MNHEY and SMNVEV (reference sequence). V lost 4 bases to trimming and J lost 0 bases, with 9 bases between them. The CDR3 totals 14 residues. As DNA, the CDR3 is TGTGCCAGCAGTTCAACGGGGGCTAACTATGGCTACACCTTC. It yields the protein CASSSTGANYGYTF.

This clonotype appeared a few times. The V call is TRBV6-1, the J call TRBJ2-1; D perhaps matches TRBD2 (6 bases). Trimming stripped 4 bases from V and 1 base from J, with 11 bases between. The CDR3 spans 15 residues. From germline, CDR1 is MNHNS and CDR2 SASEGT. This CDR3 is CASSAAGWSYNEQFF. CDR3 sequence (DNA): TGTGCCAGCAGTGCCGCGGGGTGGTCCTACAATGAGCAGTTCTTC.

This clonotype was observed many times. The chain recombines TRBV2 with TRBJ2-3; tentative D call: TRBD1 (5 bases). Trimming shortened V by 8 bases and J by 3 bases, and 15 bases separated the two germline ends. The CDR3 totals 14 residues. CDR1 and CDR2 (germline): SNHLY, FYNNEI. The DNA of the CDR3 is TGTGCCAGCGCGCATCTGCAGGGTACAGATACGCAGTATTTT. As protein: CASAHLQGTDTQYF.

This clonotype has a count of ten or more. The genes are TRBV2 and TRBJ2-4; maybe TRBD2 (7 bases). V dropped 6 bases and J dropped 8 bases, with 23 bases sitting between them. Germline V lookup: CDR1 SNHLY, CDR2 FYNNEI. This CDR3 is 16 amino acids long. CDR3 protein: CASRKGDGGGAYIQYF. In DNA, the CDR3 is TGTGCCAGCAGGAAAGGGGATGGGGGGGGGGCGTACATTCAGTACTTC.

This clonotype was detected a few times. This chain uses TRBV7-9 with TRBJ2-5; TRBD2 agrees at 12 bases. Germline V gives CDR1 SEHNR, CDR2 FQNEAQ (reference sequence). The CDR3 loop spans 14 amino acids. After removal of 8 bases from V and 2 bases from J, the junction contained 3 bases not matched to a gene. This CDR3 is CASGTSGHQETQYF. The DNA of the CDR3 is TGTGCCAGCGGGACTAGCGGGCATCAAGAGACCCAGTACTTC.

This chain joins TRBV11-3 and TRBJ2-3; 10 bases line up with TRBD2. CDR1 and CDR2 (germline): SGHNT, YENEEA. V lost 5 bases, J lost 6 bases, and 11 bases stayed unmatched. This CDR3 has 16 amino acids. Here the CDR3 DNA reads TGTGCCAGCAGCCGTACAGCGGGGGGGCCGGAGGATACGCAGTATTTT. Translated, it gives CASSRTAGGPEDTQYF.

Only a few counts were recorded for this clonotype. The V and J genes are TRBV5-1 and TRBJ1-1, with D possibly being TRBD1 (5 bases). The CDR3 runs 15 residues. Trimming pared 7 bases from V and 6 bases from J, leaving 22 bases between. Germline CDR1 and CDR2: SGHRS and YFSETQ. The DNA for the CDR3 is TGCGCCAGCTTCAAGTATGGGGCATCAGAGCCTGAAGCTTTCTTT. It translates to CASFKYGASEPEAFF.